A selection of T cell receptor beta chains follows, all from one sample in a study of lymphopenia after photon versus proton radiotherapy. Assay used: immunoSEQ multiplex PCR; TCRdb lists only in-frame clones, some missing. Here the sample spans tens of thousands of clones, 80% to 90% being singletons. The input for sequencing was peripheral blood, taken from a patient treated with proton-based radiotherapy. All receptors come from a man in his sixties with pancreatic cancer. The CDR3 runs from the conserved cysteine through the conserved F or W. The D gene is left open where the match is weak. Size is stated for part of the rows, as once, few or many counts, or as a class when the clone is expanded.

clone size	J gene	D gene	V gene	CDR3 length	CDR3 DNA	CDR3 protein
.	TRBJ2-5	.	TRBV10-3	15	TGTGCCATCAGTGAGTCGACCTCGCTGGAAGAGACCCAGTACTTC	CAISESTSLEETQYF
few	TRBJ2-7	TRBD1	TRBV5-1	15	TGCGCCAGCAGCCCTGGGGACAGGGGGGGGCACGAGCAGTACTTC	CASSPGDRGGHEQYF
.	TRBJ1-2	.	TRBV28	14	TGTGCCAGCAGTTTGCAGGGCGGAAAGTTCGGCTACACCTTC	CASSLQGGKFGYTF
.	TRBJ1-3	TRBD1	TRBV5-6	18	TGTGCCAGCAGGAGGGGGGACAGGGGATTTCTCTCTGGAAACACCATATATTTT	CASRRGDRGFLSGNTIYF
.	TRBJ2-1	.	TRBV14	13	TGTGCCAGCAGCCTCGACTCCTACAATGAGCAGTTCTTC	CASSLDSYNEQFF
.	TRBJ2-3	.	TRBV18	13	TGTGCCAGCTTACCCAGGAGCACAGATACGCAGTATTTT	CASLPRSTDTQYF
.	TRBJ2-3	.	TRBV19	15	TGTGCCAGTAGTATCGGTGGGAGGTGGGGAGATACGCAGTATTTT	CASSIGGRWGDTQYF
.	TRBJ1-3	.	TRBV28	12	TGTGCCAGCAGCCTGCCCGGGAACACCATATATTTT	CASSLPGNTIYF
.	TRBJ1-3	.	TRBV5-1	17	TGCGCCAGCAGCTTGGCCGTCGTGGGCCACTCTGGAAACACCATATATTTT	CASSLAVVGHSGNTIYF
.	TRBJ2-7	.	TRBV29-1	13	TGCAGCGTTGGTTCCGGGGCCCCCTACGAGCAGTACTTC	CSVGSGAPYEQYF
.	TRBJ2-3	TRBD2	TRBV7-2	17	TGTGCCAGCAGCTTAGGGGCTAGCGGATCTAGCACAGATACGCAGTATTTT	CASSLGASGSSTDTQYF
.	TRBJ2-1	.	TRBV5-1	16	TGCGCCAGCAGCCCCCGGCCCGGGACGGTCTACAATGAGCAGTTCTTC	CASSPRPGTVYNEQFF
.	TRBJ2-3	.	TRBV29-1	14	TGCAGCGTTGGTGAACGGGGTATTTTATATACGCAGTATTTT	CSVGERGILYTQYF
.	TRBJ2-3	TRBD1	TRBV7-2	16	TGTGCCAGCAGCTCGGACCTTACAGGGGGCGCAGATACGCAGTATTTT	CASSSDLTGGADTQYF
.	TRBJ2-7	TRBD1	TRBV7-3	16	TGTGCCAGCAGCTTAAGGCCGGCAGGGGGCCTGAACGAGCAGTACTTC	CASSLRPAGGLNEQYF
.	TRBJ2-3	TRBD2	TRBV5-1	15	TGCGCCAGCAGCTTAGCGGGAGGAACCACAGATACGCAGTATTTT	CASSLAGGTTDTQYF
.	TRBJ1-1	.	TRBV18	15	TGTGCCAGCTCACCATTGGGGGCCATGAACACTGAAGCTTTCTTT	CASSPLGAMNTEAFF
medium-sized	TRBJ2-1	.	TRBV11-3	14	TGTGCCAGCAGCGCCAGGATGAGCCACGTCGAGCAGTTCTTC	CASSARMSHVEQFF
.	TRBJ1-1	TRBD1	TRBV23-1	16	TGCGCCAGCAGTCAACTAAACAGGGGGCGGAACACTGAAGCTTTCTTT	CASSQLNRGRNTEAFF
.	TRBJ2-5	TRBD1	TRBV29-1	16	TGCAGCGTTGACCCATTGACCGGGACAGGGGGAGAGACCCAGTACTTC	CSVDPLTGTGGETQYF
.	TRBJ1-2	TRBD1	TRBV20-1	11	TGCAGTGCCCCCGGGACAGATGGCTACACCTTC	CSAPGTDGYTF
.	TRBJ2-2	TRBD2	TRBV27	15	TGTGCCACCAAGAGACTAGCGAGAAACACCGGGGAGCTGTTTTTT	CATKRLARNTGELFF
.	TRBJ2-2	.	TRBV21-1	19	TGTGCCAGCAGCAAAGCGCGGGGTAGCGTGGGCCCTCCGTGTGGGGAGCTGTTTTTT	CASSKARGSVGPPCGELFF
.	TRBJ2-7	.	TRBV7-8	12	TGTGCCAGCAGCCCACGGGGTTTCGAGCAGTACTTC	CASSPRGFEQYF
few	TRBJ1-2	TRBD1	TRBV11-2	14	TGTGCCAGCAGCTCCCCCAGGGGGAACTATGGCTACACCTTC	CASSSPRGNYGYTF
.	TRBJ1-5	.	TRBV18	16	TGTGCCAGCTCGCCCCAGAGTGCGGCTAGCAATCAGCCCCAGCATTTT	CASSPQSAASNQPQHF
.	TRBJ2-5	.	TRBV7-2	14	TGTGCCAGCAGCCAGGGGGGGCTCCAAGAGACCCAGTACTTC	CASSQGGLQETQYF
.	TRBJ2-7	TRBD1	TRBV4-3	15	TGCGCCAGCAGCCAACAGACAGGGTCCCCGAACGAGCAGTACTTC	CASSQQTGSPNEQYF
.	TRBJ2-7	.	TRBV2	15	TGTGCCAGCAGCCCCCCGGGGGCGGAGCCCTACGAGCAGTACTTC	CASSPPGAEPYEQYF
.	TRBJ1-1	.	TRBV5-6	15	TGTGCCAGCAGCTATTTGACCTTACAGGGATCTGAAGCTTTCTTT	CASSYLTLQGSEAFF
few	TRBJ2-1	.	TRBV7-2	14	TGTGCCAGCGGCAAGGCGGGCTATAGGAATGAGCAGTTCTTC	CASGKAGYRNEQFF
.	TRBJ1-3	.	TRBV7-6	14	TGTGCCAGCAGCCAACAGGGCTCTGGAAACACCATATATTTT	CASSQQGSGNTIYF
.	TRBJ2-7	TRBD1	TRBV27	20	TGTGCCAGCAGTTCCTCTCGACAGGAGAACCCCAGGGGGCGAAGATACGAGCAGTACTTC	CASSSSRQENPRGRRYEQYF
.	TRBJ2-7	.	TRBV7-8	14	TGTGCCAGCAGCTTAGCCGGCGGGGTGACCGAGCAGTACTTC	CASSLAGGVTEQYF
.	TRBJ2-3	.	TRBV7-6	13	TGTGCCAGCAGCTTTAGAAATCCAGATACGCAGTATTTT	CASSFRNPDTQYF
.	TRBJ2-7	.	TRBV28	16	TGTGCCAGCAGTTTTTCGTTAGCGGAGCCCACCTACGAGCAGTACTTC	CASSFSLAEPTYEQYF
.	TRBJ2-3	TRBD2	TRBV11-2	16	TGTGCCAGCAGCCCAGGACTAGCGGGGATCACAGATACGCAGTATTTT	CASSPGLAGITDTQYF
.	TRBJ2-7	.	TRBV7-7	16	TGTGCTAGCAGCTCGAACCGGACAAGAAAGACCTACGAGCAGTACTTC	CASSSNRTRKTYEQYF
.	TRBJ2-1	.	TRBV9	14	TGTGCCAGCAGCGTAGCACTAGACGGGAATGAGCAGTTCTTC	CASSVALDGNEQFF
.	TRBJ1-4	.	TRBV19	15	TGTGCCAGTAGTATTCTCGGGGGACTCAATGAAAAACTGTTTTTT	CASSILGGLNEKLFF
.	TRBJ2-7	.	TRBV11-2	14	TGTGCCAGCAGCTTAGTCCCTCGAGGCTACGAGCAGTACTTC	CASSLVPRGYEQYF
.	TRBJ1-2	.	TRBV15	15	TGTGCCACCAGCGGAGGACGTGGAGGACGCGGGGGCTACACCTTC	CATSGGRGGRGGYTF
.	TRBJ2-1	TRBD2	TRBV5-3	15	TGTGCCAGAAGCTTGACTACTAGCGCTTACAATGAGCAGTTCTTC	CARSLTTSAYNEQFF
.	TRBJ2-4	TRBD2	TRBV11-1	18	TGTGCCAGCAGCTCGACTAGCGGGAGGCCACTAGCCAAAAACATTCAGTACTTC	CASSSTSGRPLAKNIQYF
.	TRBJ2-1	.	TRBV14	12	TGTGCCAGCAGGGGCGGGCCTCCTGAGCAGTTCTTC	CASRGGPPEQFF